This TCR beta chain was sequenced during a study of T-cell reconstitution after alpha-beta-depleted transplantation in children. Study-level findings and limits: A year post-transplant, T-cell counts and diversity derived mostly from newly produced T cells. Several hundred expanded graft clones reportedly gave rise to the alpha-beta T cells present about two months after transplant.

Looked up from germline, CDR1 is SGHKS and CDR2 is YYEKEE (reference sequence). This CDR3 spans 17 amino acids. J lost 0 bases, V lost 3 bases, and 8 bases had no gene match. In regard to this clonotype: The target antigen is unknown.

Molecular barcoding with unique molecular identifiers was used for the TCRbeta library. TCRdb used MiXCR to reprocess the PCR reads, holding one entry per CDR3 protein. The sample includes 540,000 or so distinct CDR3 sequences, under 25% seen only once; the top ten take 13% to 15%. The chain employs TRBV5-5 and TRBJ2-2, with 7 positions matching TRBD1. The source material was PBMCs, mostly from graft donor cells, sampled 360 days after TCRalphabeta/CD19-depleted stem cell transplant. This TCR was recovered from a boy in the first two years of life who had a stem cell transplant for acute myeloid leukemia, so the T cells may come from the graft donor. The CDR3 coding sequence is TGTGCCAGCAGCTCGGAGTTGACAGGGCCGAACACCGGGGAGCTGTTTTTT. It is translated as CASSSELTGPNTGELFF.